A single sample is the source of the 9 T cell receptor beta chains below, sequenced in a study of response to subunit inactivated influenza vaccine. TCRdb processed the RT-PCR reads anew with MiXCR; each CDR3 protein has one entry. The sample has roughly 500,000 distinct CDR3 sequences, roughly 25% seen once. This sample was shared with a second study, whose subject was T cells expressing NK-cell markers. From that second work: Libraries used 5'RACE template switching adding universal primer site and UMIs.

The sample was CD4+ T cells sorted from PBMCs, taken roughly 12 days after vaccination. These receptors originate from a man aged 50 to 60 who received an inactivated influenza vaccine.

The rearrangement joins TRBV20-1 to TRBJ2-7; 7 bases fit TRBD1. The germline CDR1 and CDR2 sequences are DFQATT and SNEGSKA (reference sequence). The trim removed 0 bases at V and 3 bases at J, leaving 11 bases unmatched. The CDR3 is made up of 16 amino acids. The CDR3 is CSARDLATGSGYEQYF. CDR3 nucleotide sequence: TGCAGTGCTAGAGATCTTGCGACAGGGAGCGGCTACGAGCAGTACTTC.

This clonotype has a handful of counts. In DNA form, the CDR3 reads TGTGCCAGCAGCCCGAGACAGGGGTACTACGAGCAGTACTTC. It encodes CASSPRQGYYEQYF. The rearrangement links TRBV3-1 to TRBJ2-7; 8 positions match TRBD1. The CDR3 covers 14 residues. The germline gives CDR1 LGHDT, CDR2 YNNKEL (reference sequence). The V and J ends lost 4 bases and 3 bases, in that order; junction bases with no gene match: 5.

This clonotype appeared a few times. V gene TRBV12-3 or TRBV12-4 combines with J gene TRBJ1-5, with D unresolved. V lost 3 bases, J lost 3 bases, and 12 bases lay in between. This CDR3 spans 15 amino acids. The CDR3 sequence is CASSFSGGPNQPQHF. CDR3 nucleotides: TGTGCCAGCAGTTTCTCTGGAGGCCCCAATCAGCCCCAGCATTTT.

This clonotype came up a few times. The chain links TRBV4-3 to TRBJ1-4; D is uncertain. The CDR3 is 17 residues long. Looked up from germline, CDR1 is LGHNA and CDR2 is YSLEER. The V end lost 0 bases, the J end lost 4 bases, and 15 bases lay between the germline ends. CDR3 sequence (DNA): TGCGCCAGCAGCCAAGATCCTCAGATCGGGCGTAATGAAAAACTGTTTTTT. Residues: CASSQDPQIGRNEKLFF.

The chain links TRBV12-3 or TRBV12-4 to TRBJ1-2; 9 positions agree with TRBD1. V shed 3 bases, J shed 8 bases, and the junction held 7 bases outside the gene matches. This CDR3 region has 14 residues. The CDR3 nucleotides are TGTGCCAGCAGTTTTCTCGGGACAGGGAAGGGCTACACCTTC. Translated, it gives CASSFLGTGKGYTF.

In its sample, this clonotype was seen a few times. This chain links TRBV28 with TRBJ1-2; D is possibly TRBD1 (6 bases). Germline values: CDR1 MDHEN, CDR2 SYDVKM. This CDR3 contains 17 residues. The V and J ends lost 5 bases and 1 base respectively, with 20 bases between them. CDR3 coding DNA: TGTGCCAGCAGTCGGGGGGTCGGGGGCTCCTTTAACTATGGCTACACCTTC. Translated, it gives CASSRGVGGSFNYGYTF.

This clonotype was seen only a few times. The chain combines TRBV5-5 with TRBJ1-5; no definite D call. V lost 5 bases, J lost 0 bases, and 15 bases lay in between. The CDR3 runs 16 residues. Looked up from germline, CDR1 is SGHKS and CDR2 is YYEKEE (reference sequence). The CDR3 reads CASSFLSRDSNQPQHF. The CDR3 DNA reads TGTGCCAGCAGTTTTTTGTCGAGGGATAGCAATCAGCCCCAGCATTTT.

The chain joins TRBV5-1 to TRBJ1-3; D gene ambiguous. Trimming stripped 3 bases from V and 0 bases from J, with 7 bases between. Per germline, CDR1 SGHRS and CDR2 YFSETQ. The CDR3 is 14 residues long. CDR3 sequence: CASSSDGSGNTIYF. The CDR3 DNA follows: TGCGCCAGCAGCTCAGATGGCTCTGGAAACACCATATATTTT.

The chain is built from TRBV20-1 and TRBJ2-7, with a tentative D call TRBD2 (5 bases). The CDR3 runs to 13 residues. Germline values: CDR1 DFQATT, CDR2 SNEGSKA (reference sequence). V gave up 4 bases and J gave up 5 bases, with 15 bases separating them. The CDR3 coding sequence is TGCAGTGCTAATAGTCCGGGGTCGGACGAGCAGTACTTC. This encodes CSANSPGSDEQYF.